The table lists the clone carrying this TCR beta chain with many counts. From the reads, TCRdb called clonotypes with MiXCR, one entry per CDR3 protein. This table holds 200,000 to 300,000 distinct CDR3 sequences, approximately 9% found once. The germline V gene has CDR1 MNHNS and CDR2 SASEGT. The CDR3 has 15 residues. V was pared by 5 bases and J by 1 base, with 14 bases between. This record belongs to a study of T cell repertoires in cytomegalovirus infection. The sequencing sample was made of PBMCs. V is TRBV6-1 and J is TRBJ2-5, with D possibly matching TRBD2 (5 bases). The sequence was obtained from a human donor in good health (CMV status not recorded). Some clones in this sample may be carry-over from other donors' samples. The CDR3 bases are TGTGCCAGCAGTTCCAATGCGGGCGGCCAAGAGACCCAGTACTTC. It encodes CASSSNAGGQETQYF.